This is a list of T cell receptor beta chains from one sample in a study of blood T cell repertoires in COVID-19. TCRdb keeps only in-frame clones here, not all; method: immunoSEQ multiplex PCR. Of 300,000 or so clones listed, 80% to 90% are singletons. The specimen was peripheral blood. The receptors stem from a woman aged 40 to 50 with acute or convalescent COVID-19. CDR3s include the opening cysteine and the closing phenylalanine or tryptophan. D genes are given only for firm matches. Not all rows give a size; the values are once, few, many and, for expanded clones, a class.

v_call	d_call	j_call	clone_size	cdr3_aa	cdr3_nt
TRBV30	TRBD1	TRBJ1-6	NA	CAWIPGQAPRGSPLHF	TGTGCCTGGATACCGGGACAGGCTCCCCGAGGGTCACCCCTCCACTTT
TRBV7-2	NA	TRBJ2-2	NA	CASSRNGGRNTGELFF	TGTGCCAGCAGCCGGAACGGGGGGCGAAACACCGGGGAGCTGTTTTTT
TRBV5-1	NA	TRBJ1-1	NA	CASSSGTLNTEAFF	TGCGCCAGCAGCTCAGGGACACTGAACACTGAAGCTTTCTTT
TRBV18	NA	TRBJ2-1	NA	CASSPTGGLYNEQFF	TGTGCCAGCTCACCGACCGGGGGGCTATACAATGAGCAGTTCTTC
TRBV30	TRBD2	TRBJ2-1	once	CAWSADFAGGIDEQFF	TGTGCCTGGAGTGCTGACTTTGCGGGGGGGATCGATGAGCAGTTCTTC
TRBV20-1	TRBD2	TRBJ2-5	NA	CSASKLAGGVETQYF	TGCAGTGCTAGTAAACTAGCGGGGGGGGTAGAGACCCAGTACTTC
TRBV6-5	TRBD2	TRBJ2-1	NA	CASSYSSSGPYNEQFF	TGTGCCAGCAGTTACTCTAGTAGCGGGCCATACAATGAGCAGTTCTTC
TRBV11-3	NA	TRBJ1-2	NA	CASSLGSGYGYTF	TGTGCCAGCAGCCTTGGCTCTGGCTATGGCTACACCTTC
TRBV10-3	TRBD1	TRBJ1-1	NA	CAISELITTGGDTEAFF	TGTGCCATCAGTGAGTTAATAACGACAGGGGGGGACACTGAAGCTTTCTTT
TRBV30	NA	TRBJ1-2	once	CAWSRTVAGYTF	TGTGCCTGGAGCCGGACAGTGGCTGGCTACACCTTC
TRBV30	NA	TRBJ2-3	NA	CAWSQQSTDTQYF	TGTGCCTGGAGTCAACAGTCCACAGATACGCAGTATTTT
TRBV11-2	TRBD2	TRBJ2-3	NA	CASSWTSGGAATDTQYF	TGTGCCAGCAGCTGGACTAGCGGGGGGGCCGCGACAGATACGCAGTATTTT
TRBV19	NA	TRBJ1-1	NA	CASSSLTVMNTEAFF	TGTGCCAGTAGTTCGCTGACAGTCATGAACACTGAAGCTTTCTTT
TRBV9	NA	TRBJ1-1	NA	CASSVSPTLKLSLDKAQAFF	NA
TRBV12-5	TRBD1	TRBJ2-3	NA	CASGIGTGTDTQYF	TGTGCTAGTGGTATCGGGACAGGCACAGATACGCAGTATTTT
TRBV9	TRBD1	TRBJ1-6	NA	CASSVNRGRSPLHF	TGTGCCAGCAGCGTAAACAGGGGGCGGTCACCCCTCCACTTT
TRBV6-5	TRBD1	TRBJ1-2	NA	CASSYRQGNGYTF	TGTGCCAGCAGTTACCGACAGGGGAATGGCTACACCTTC
TRBV5-8	TRBD2	TRBJ2-5	NA	CASSLVGLAGNQETQYF	TGTGCCAGCAGCTTGGTAGGGCTAGCGGGGAACCAAGAGACCCAGTACTTC
TRBV19	NA	TRBJ1-3	NA	CASSNRLYTGNTIYF	TGTGCCAGTAGCAACAGGTTGTATACTGGAAACACCATATATTTT
TRBV21-1	NA	TRBJ1-3	NA	CASSKDVGPHSGNTIYF	TGTGCCAGCAGCAAAGATGTGGGGCCTCACTCTGGAAACACCATATATTTT
TRBV3-1/TRBV3-2	TRBD1	TRBJ1-4	few	CASSPPGTGGGEKLFF	TGTGCCAGCAGTCCTCCCGGGACAGGGGGCGGTGAAAAACTGTTTTTT
TRBV19	TRBD1	TRBJ1-2	NA	CASIARDSRSYGYTF	TGTGCCAGTATCGCCCGGGACAGTAGAAGCTATGGCTACACCTTC
TRBV2	TRBD2	TRBJ2-3	NA	CASSLLAGGTDTQYF	TGTGCCAGCAGTTTACTAGCGGGGGGCACAGATACGCAGTATTTT